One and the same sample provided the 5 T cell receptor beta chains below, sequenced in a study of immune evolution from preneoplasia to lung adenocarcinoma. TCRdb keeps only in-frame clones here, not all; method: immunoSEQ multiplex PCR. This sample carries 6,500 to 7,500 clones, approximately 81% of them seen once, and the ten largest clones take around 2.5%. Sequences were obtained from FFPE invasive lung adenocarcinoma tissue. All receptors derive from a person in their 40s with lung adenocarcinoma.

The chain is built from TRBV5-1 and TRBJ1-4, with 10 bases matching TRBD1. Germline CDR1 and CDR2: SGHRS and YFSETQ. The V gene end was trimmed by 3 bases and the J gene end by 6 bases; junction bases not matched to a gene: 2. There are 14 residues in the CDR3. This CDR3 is CASSSGQGYEKLFF. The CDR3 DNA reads TGCGCCAGCAGCTCGGGACAGGGGTATGAAAAACTGTTTTTT.

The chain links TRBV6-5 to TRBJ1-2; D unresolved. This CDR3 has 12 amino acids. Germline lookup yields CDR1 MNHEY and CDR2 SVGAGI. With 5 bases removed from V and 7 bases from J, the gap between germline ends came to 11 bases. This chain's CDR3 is CASSAPVGGYTF. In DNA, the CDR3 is TGTGCCAGCAGTGCCCCGGTGGGTGGCTACACCTTC.

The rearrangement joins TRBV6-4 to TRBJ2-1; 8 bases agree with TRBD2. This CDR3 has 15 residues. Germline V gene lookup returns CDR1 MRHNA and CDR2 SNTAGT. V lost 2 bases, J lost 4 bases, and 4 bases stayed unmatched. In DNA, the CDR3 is TGTGCCAGCAGTGACACGGGACTAGATTACAATGAGCAGTTCTTC. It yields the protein CASSDTGLDYNEQFF.

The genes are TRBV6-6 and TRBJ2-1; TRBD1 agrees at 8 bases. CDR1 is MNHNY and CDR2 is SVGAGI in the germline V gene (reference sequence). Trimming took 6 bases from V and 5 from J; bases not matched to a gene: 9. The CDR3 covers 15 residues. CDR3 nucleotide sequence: TGTGCCAGCAGCCACCCCGGACAGGGTAACAATGAGCAGTTCTTC. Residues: CASSHPGQGNNEQFF.

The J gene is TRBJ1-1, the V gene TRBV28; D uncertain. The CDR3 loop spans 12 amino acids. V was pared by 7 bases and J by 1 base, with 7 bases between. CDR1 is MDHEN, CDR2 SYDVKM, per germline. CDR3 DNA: TGTGCCAGCAACTATAGGAACACTGAAGCTTTCTTT. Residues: CASNYRNTEAFF.